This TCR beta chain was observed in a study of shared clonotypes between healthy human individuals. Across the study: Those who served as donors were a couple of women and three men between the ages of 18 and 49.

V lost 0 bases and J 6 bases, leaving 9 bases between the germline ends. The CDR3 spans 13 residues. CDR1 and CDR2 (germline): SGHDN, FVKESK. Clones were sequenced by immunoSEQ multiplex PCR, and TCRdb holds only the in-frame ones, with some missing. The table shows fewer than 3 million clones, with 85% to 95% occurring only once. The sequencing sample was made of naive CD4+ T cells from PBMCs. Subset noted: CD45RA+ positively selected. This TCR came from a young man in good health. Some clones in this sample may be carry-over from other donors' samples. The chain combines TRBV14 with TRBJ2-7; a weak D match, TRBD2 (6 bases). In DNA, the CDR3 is TGTGCCAGCAGCCAAGATCTGGGACTCGAGCAGTACTTC. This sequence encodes CASSQDLGLEQYF.